This T cell receptor beta chain derives from a study of early T cells in non-severe SARS-CoV-2 infection. Whole-study findings and limits: Private and CD4 specificities were missed by VDJdb matching, skewed to anti-spike CD8.

This clonotype was seen ten or more times. Its target is not known. The TCR library protocol attached unique molecular identifiers to the individual cDNA molecules. Using its own MiXCR run on the 5' RACE reads, TCRdb lists one record per CDR3 protein. The sample holds some 50,000 distinct CDR3 sequences, around 9.3% seen once. Sequencing was carried out using whole blood. The receptor was isolated from an adult who was a healthcare worker with PCR-confirmed SARS-CoV-2 infection or an uninfected control (not recorded which).

This CDR3 is CASSPSGGGEKLFF. Here the CDR3 DNA reads TGCGCCAGCAGCCCCTCAGGGGGCGGTGAAAAACTGTTTTTT. The genes are TRBV4-1 and TRBJ1-4; 8 bases fit TRBD1. The CDR3 consists of 14 residues. Per germline, CDR1 MGHRA and CDR2 YSYEKL. Trimming took 4 bases from V and 7 from J; bases not matched to a gene: 5.